This TCR beta chain was sequenced during a study of blood T cell repertoires in COVID-19. Across the whole study: Researchers got acute and convalescent COVID-19 samples from the United States, Italy and Spain. T cells, B-cell-depleted T cells, or PBMCs provided the cDNA or gDNA that served as material.

Trimming removed 2 bases at V and 5 bases at J, with 21 bases between. CDR3 size: 17 residues. Per the authors' pipeline: Researchers report that nucleated cell counts were estimated from reference gene primer amplification. This table comes from immunoSEQ multiplex PCR, and its TCRdb copy is limited to in-frame clones, with some not included. V and J calls and clone size are those listed in that table; D and trimming were worked out from the DNA. This table has 27,000 or so clones, 91% appearing once. The sequence was obtained from a human donor with active COVID-19. The donor label of this sample is uncertain. J is TRBJ2-5 and V is TRBV23-1; TRBD1 might be the D (6 bases). TRBV23-1 is placed among ORFs of uncertain function. Sequenced: peripheral blood. For the CDR3, the DNA is TGCGCCAGCAGTCAAAAGTTTTACAGGGATGAGCGGGAGACCCAGTACTTC. This gives the protein CASSQKFYRDERETQYF.